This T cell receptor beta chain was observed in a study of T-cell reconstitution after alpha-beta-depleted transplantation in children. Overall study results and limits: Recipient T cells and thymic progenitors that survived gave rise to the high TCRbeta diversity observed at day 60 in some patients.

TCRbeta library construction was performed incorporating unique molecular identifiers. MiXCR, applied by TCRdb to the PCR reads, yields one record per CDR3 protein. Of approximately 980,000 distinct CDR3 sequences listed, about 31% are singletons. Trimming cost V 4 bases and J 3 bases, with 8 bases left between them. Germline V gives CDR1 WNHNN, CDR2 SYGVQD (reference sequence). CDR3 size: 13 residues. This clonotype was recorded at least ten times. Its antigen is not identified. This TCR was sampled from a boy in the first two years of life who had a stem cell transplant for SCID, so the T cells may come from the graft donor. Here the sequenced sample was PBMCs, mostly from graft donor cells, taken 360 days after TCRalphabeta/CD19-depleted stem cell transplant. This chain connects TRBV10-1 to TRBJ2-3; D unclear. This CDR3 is CASSGLGTDTQYF. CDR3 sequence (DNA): TGCGCCAGCAGTGGTCTAGGTACAGATACGCAGTATTTT.